What follows is one T cell receptor beta chain and its context. Its antigen is still unknown. Base qualities were left out, and no much larger clone turns up one base away. This entry belongs to a study of T cell responses to AZD1222 COVID-19 vaccine (dated by TCRdb to the early 2020s). The study in broad terms: TCR sequencing was performed for 230 to 250 trial participants, of whom about 200 were given two doses of AZD1222 and 26 were given two doses of MenACWY control vaccine. Enrollment into the trials was organized by age into subgroups of 18-55, 56-69 and 70-plus years, and those subgroups contained roughly 160, 29 and 62 TCR-sequenced participants, respectively.

Results and caveats for the whole study, not just this receptor: After two AZD1222 doses, spike-specific TCR breadth and depth were significantly higher than at day 0 and than in MenACWY recipients. Only a handful of AZD1222 recipients were SARS-CoV-2 seropositive at baseline, limiting conclusions about previously exposed vaccinees. Nearly half of unique spike-specific TCRs reportedly recognized epitopes outside regions mutated in the B.1.351 and B.1.1.7 variants. Participants were mostly white British and included more females than males, and it was suggested by the authors that clonal diversity may have been underestimated. Because no samples from the day 14 peak response were available, repertoires could be characterized only after the peak T cell response. The 56-69-year group was small, and its depth increase did not reach significance, likely because of low power. CD4 TCRs associated with the vaccine covered the entire spike protein, and the dominant responses were in regions 160-218 and 743-854.

The CDR3 regions of human TCRbeta chains were analyzed by immunosequencing. As for the authors' bioinformatics: Repertoire TCRs were checked for matches against a reference library of SARS-CoV-2-specific TCRs that had been generated using the MIRA antigen-specificity platform. Breadth meant the fraction of unique TCRs that were SARS-CoV-2-associated, whereas depth meant the fraction of total T cells that were SARS-CoV-2-associated. Using the MIRA data, each spike-specific TCR was assigned both to the spike region to which the TCR was reactive and to a CD4 or CD8 class. Log10-transformed breadth and depth values were compared by one-way ANOVA with Sidak's multiple comparisons tests. Entries here come from immuneACCESS through TCRdb and include only in-frame sequences with V and J called. Some clones fail to appear in such tables; in the studies checked, an unresolved V gene covers under half of the shortfall, and the cause of the remainder is unknown. V, J and clone size are taken as reported in that table, and D and trimming were inferred from the DNA itself. This sample has 150,000 to 200,000 clones in its table, and around 90% of those were observed once. Less than 6.5% of the sample lies in the top ten.

The sample's time point label, in plain terms: about 28 days (+/-7) after the second vaccine dose. AZD1222 recipients given second doses at about 4 weeks or at about 12 weeks were pooled, since spike-specific TCR depth and breadth were not found to differ between the two schedules. Samples from vaccinated people were obtained from the UK trials COV001 and COV002, which included a single-blind randomized controlled phase 2/3 trial of AZD1222 (ChAdOx1 nCoV-19) in healthy adults. Trial participant PBMC samples were collected at day 0 and day 28 after the second dose for TCRbeta chain sequencing. The source of this sequence is an adult who received the AZD1222 COVID-19 vaccine. Sequenced here: peripheral blood, sampled 28 days after the second AZD1222 dose.

For the CDR3, the sequence is CASSAGTSGVSPNNEQFF. The DNA sequence is given as TGTGCCAGCAGTGCCGGGACTAGCGGGGTTTCCCCGAACAATGAGCAGTTCTTC. The chain is assembled from TRBV6-2 or TRBV6-3 and TRBJ2-1; 13 middle bases align to TRBD2. From V the trimming removes 5 bases and from J it removes 5 bases, while the gene matches leave 12 bases of the junction unaccounted for. CDR1 and CDR2, per the germline V gene, are MNHEY and SVGEGT. The cysteine opens and the phenylalanine closes a CDR3 of 18 amino acids. Only the CDR3 region is kept as DNA, spanning 54 bases read in frame from base 1.